This passage covers 31 T cell receptor beta chains from one sample sequenced in a study of cytomegalovirus exposure and HLA in healthy donors. Primers for the PCR totalled 60 Vbeta and 13 Jbeta. Generated by immunoSEQ multiplex PCR, the TCRdb table keeps only in-frame clones and is missing some. The repertoire has approximately 130,000 clones, more than 75% of them found once; the top ten carry around 7.8%. Sequences were obtained from PBMCs. Source of these receptors: a woman in her forties or fifties in good health and CMV-seropositive.

This chain uses TRBV7-3 with TRBJ2-1; D remains ambiguous. V lost 1 base, J lost 7 bases, and 14 bases lay in between. Germline V gives CDR1 SGHTA, CDR2 FQGTGA. The CDR3 has 15 residues. The CDR3 loop is CASSLMSTVHNEQFF. The CDR3 DNA follows: TGTGCCAGCAGCTTAATGTCTACCGTTCATAATGAGCAGTTCTTC.

The CDR3 DNA follows: TGCAGCGCCGGAGGGACTAGCGGGATCTACGAGCAGTACTTC. It encodes CSAGGTSGIYEQYF. The chain has TRBV29-1 and TRBJ2-7; the match to TRBD2 covers 13 bases. Trimming cost V 7 bases and J 3 bases; bases outside gene matches: 6. The germline CDR1 and CDR2 sequences are SQVTM and ANQGSEA. The CDR3 is made up of 14 amino acids.

The chain is built from TRBV28 and TRBJ1-5; unclear D gene. The CDR3 covers 15 residues. The germline V and J ends were trimmed by 3 bases and 2 bases, with 11 bases remaining between them. Germline V lookup: CDR1 MDHEN, CDR2 SYDVKM. The CDR3 bases are TGTGCCAGCAGTTTCGGGTTAGCGGGCAATCAGCCCCAGCATTTT. Its translation is CASSFGLAGNQPQHF.

A word on this clone: This same CDR3 is encoded by further DNA sequences in the sample. The rearrangement joins TRBV7-9 to TRBJ1-1, with D perhaps matching TRBD1 (5 bases). V was cut by 3 bases and J by 5 bases, with 10 bases left in between. Per germline, CDR1 SEHNR and CDR2 FQNEAQ (reference sequence). The CDR3 runs to 13 residues. The CDR3 DNA sequence: TGTGCCAGCAGCTTGGGGGGAATGACTGAAGCTTTCTTT. As protein: CASSLGGMTEAFF.

The chain carries TRBV4-1 and TRBJ1-5; a possible D gene is TRBD1 (6 bases). Deletions cut 0 bases from V and 8 bases from J, with 14 bases between. CDR1 MGHRA and CDR2 YSYEKL come from the germline V gene. This CDR3 comprises 15 residues. The CDR3 DNA follows: TGCGCCAGCAGCCAAGATGCGGGGGCTTGGGAGCCCCAGCATTTT. Its protein is CASSQDAGAWEPQHF.

V is TRBV27 and J is TRBJ2-5, with TRBD1 matching 7 bases. The J call may be wrong; the DNA end is better matched by TRBJ2-7. This CDR3 is 15 amino acids long. Germline assignment: CDR1 MNHEY and CDR2 SMNVEV (reference sequence). The DNA of the CDR3 is TGTGCCAGCAGCCGTCGACAGGGTGAAGCCTACGAGCAGTACTTC. Its protein is CASSRRQGEAYEQYF.

The rearrangement uses TRBV7-2 and TRBJ1-6; perhaps TRBD1 as D (5 bases). This CDR3 contains 12 residues. Germline loops: CDR1 SGHTA, CDR2 FQGNSA. Trimming removed 5 bases at V and 11 bases at J, with 10 bases between. Here the CDR3 reads CASSQGRPPLHF. The CDR3 coding sequence is TGTGCCAGCAGCCAGGGAAGACCACCCCTCCACTTT.

The genes are TRBV6-5 and TRBJ1-5; weak D call: TRBD1 (5 bases). CDR3 length: 15 amino acids. Germline V gives CDR1 MNHEY, CDR2 SVGAGI. Trimming pared 6 bases from V and 0 bases from J, leaving 12 bases between. The CDR3, as DNA: TGTGCCAGCAGGGCCCGGGGGGGTAGCAATCAGCCCCAGCATTTT. Its translation: CASRARGGSNQPQHF.

The rearrangement links TRBV10-3 to TRBJ1-5; D remains ambiguous. The ends were cut back, 5 bases at V and 1 base at J, with 3 bases in the middle. The CDR3 has 12 amino acids. Per the germline V gene, CDR1 is ENHRY and CDR2 is SYGVKD. The CDR3: CAISQSNQPQHF. CDR3 coding DNA: TGTGCCATCAGTCAGAGCAATCAGCCCCAGCATTTT.

This clone appeared once. The genes are TRBV5-1 and TRBJ1-2; the match to TRBD1 covers 7 bases. Germline CDR1 is SGHRS and CDR2 is YFSETQ. This CDR3 region has 14 residues. After removal of 4 bases from V and 8 bases from J, the junction contained 11 bases not matched to a gene. In DNA form, the CDR3 reads TGCGCCAGCAGCCGCGGGTCCGGGACAGTCGGCTACACCTTC. It is translated as CASSRGSGTVGYTF. Supplemented by reference TRBV5-1 and TRBJ1-2, the full variable domain reads KAGVTQTPRYLIKTRGQQVTLSCSPISGHRSVSWYQQTPGQGLQFLFEYFSETQRNKGNFPGRFSGRQFSNSRSEMNVSTLELGDSALYLCASSRGSGTVGYTFGSGTRLTVV.

This clone was detected once. The chain is built from TRBV7-9 and TRBJ2-1, with 8 positions matching TRBD2. This CDR3 has 14 residues. Per germline, CDR1 SEHNR and CDR2 FQNEAQ (reference sequence). Trimming cost V 5 bases and J 5 bases; bases outside gene matches: 5. CDR3 DNA sequence: TGTGCCAGCAGCCGGAGCGGGAGTAACAATGAGCAGTTCTTC. Translating it yields CASSRSGSNNEQFF.

The chain is built from TRBV6-5 and TRBJ2-7; D may be TRBD2 (7 bases). V lost 5 bases and J 2 bases, leaving 16 bases between the germline ends. From germline, CDR1 is MNHEY and CDR2 SVGAGI. The CDR3 contains 15 residues. The CDR3 DNA sequence: TGTGCCAGCAGTCTCTCGGGGCGGGGGCCCTACGAGCAGTACTTC. It specifies CASSLSGRGPYEQYF.

On this clone itself: Relative to the germline gene, one junction end is altered; a read error may explain this. V is TRBV7-9 and J is TRBJ1-2, with D possibly being TRBD1 (6 bases). This CDR3 is built from 11 residues. The germline V gene encodes CDR1 SEHNR and CDR2 FQNEAQ (reference sequence). CDR3 sequence (DNA): TGTTCCAGCAGCCTAGACAGGTCCTACACCTTC. This gives the protein CSSSLDRSYTF.

This rearrangement joins TRBV18 to TRBJ2-1; tentative D call: TRBD2 (6 bases). V lost 3 bases and J lost 0, with 6 bases in between. The CDR3 contains 14 residues. Germline lookup yields CDR1 KGHSH and CDR2 LQKENI. CDR3 DNA: TGTGCCAGCTCACCCGGGAGCTCCTACAATGAGCAGTTCTTC. It yields the protein CASSPGSSYNEQFF.

The CDR3 region has the DNA TGTGCCAGCCTAGCGGGGGGTTCCAATGAGCAGTTCTTC. Amino acid sequence: CASLAGGSNEQFF. This chain links TRBV10-3 with TRBJ2-1; 11 positions match TRBD2. V shed 10 bases and J 6 bases; nucleotides not matched to a gene: 5. This CDR3 is built from 13 residues. Germline-derived CDR1 and CDR2 are ENHRY and SYGVKD.

This clone turned up a few times. This sequence joins TRBV5-4 and TRBJ2-2; D is unclear. Per germline, CDR1 SGHNT and CDR2 YYREEE (reference sequence). V lost 0 bases and J lost 9, with 15 bases in between. The CDR3 length is 15 residues. The chain's CDR3 is CASSLGSYPTRELFF. The DNA of the CDR3 is TGTGCCAGCAGCTTGGGGAGTTACCCTACCCGGGAGCTGTTTTTT.

V and J are TRBV5-6 and TRBJ2-1, with D perhaps TRBD2 (6 bases). Germline V CDR1 and CDR2: SGHDT, YYEEEE. The CDR3 contains 14 residues. V lost 1 base to trimming and J lost 5 bases, with 10 bases between them. The CDR3 region has the DNA TGTGCCAGCAGCTTGCTGGGCGGGGACAATGAGCAGTTCTTC. Its protein product is CASSLLGGDNEQFF. Looking up the rest from reference TRBV5-6 and TRBJ2-1 gives the full variable domain: DAGVTQSPTHLIKTRGQQVTLRCSPKSGHDTVSWYQQALGQGPQFIFQYYEEEERQRGNFPDRFSGHQFPNYSSELNVNALLLGDSALYLCASSLLGGDNEQFFGPGTRLTVL.

CDR3 nucleotides: TGTGCCTGGGACAGGGGGATCTCTGGGGCCAACGTCCTGACTTTC. It is translated as CAWDRGISGANVLTF. The chain employs TRBV30 and TRBJ2-6; 9 bases map to TRBD1. Germline trimming cut 5 bases from V and 0 bases from J; bases unmatched to any gene: 2. CDR3 size: 15 residues. Germline V gene data show CDR1 as GTSNPN and CDR2 as SVGIG (reference sequence).

The rearrangement links TRBV6-5 to TRBJ2-7, with D perhaps matching TRBD2 (6 bases). Germline V gene lookup returns CDR1 MNHEY and CDR2 SVGAGI. CDR3 size: 16 residues. Trimming left V 2 bases short and J 3 bases short, with 17 bases between. The CDR3 loop reads CASSYPRDQGGYEQYF. CDR3 sequence (DNA): TGTGCCAGCAGTTACCCAAGAGACCAGGGAGGCTACGAGCAGTACTTC.

Here the CDR3 DNA reads TGTGCCAGCAGCTTAGCGGGACTCTCCTACAATGAGCAGTTCTTC. Translated: CASSLAGLSYNEQFF. This sequence joins TRBV27 and TRBJ2-1; 8 bases fit TRBD2. J lost 0 bases, V lost 6 bases, and 4 bases had no gene match. The CDR3 totals 15 residues. Germline V CDR1 and CDR2: MNHEY, SMNVEV (reference sequence).

V gene TRBV7-9 combines with J gene TRBJ2-1; 10 nucleotides align to TRBD2. The CDR3 runs to 18 residues. Germline assignment: CDR1 SEHNR and CDR2 FQNEAQ (reference sequence). Losses at the gene ends were 3 bases for V and 1 base for J; bases not matched to a gene: 9. The CDR3 here is CASSFKLAGPRSYNEQFF. CDR3 nucleotides: TGTGCCAGCAGCTTCAAACTAGCGGGACCCCGATCCTACAATGAGCAGTTCTTC. The variable domain in full, with the rest retrieved from reference TRBV7-9 and TRBJ2-1, is DTGVSQNPRHKITKRGQNVTFRCDPISEHNRLYWYRQTLGQGPEFLTYFQNEAQLEKSRLLSDRFSAERPKGSFSTLEIQRTEQGDSAMYLCASSFKLAGPRSYNEQFFGPGTRLTVL.

This clone has a count of ten or more. The J gene is TRBJ1-5, the V gene TRBV2, with D unclear. CDR1 SNHLY and CDR2 FYNNEI come from the germline V gene. The CDR3 runs 13 residues. V lost 7 bases and J lost 3, with 10 bases in between. CDR3 amino acids: CASNGQNNQPQHF. The CDR3 DNA is TGTGCCAGCAATGGGCAGAACAATCAGCCCCAGCATTTT.

The V and J genes are TRBV5-6 and TRBJ1-5; 7 bases line up with TRBD1. The CDR3 consists of 14 residues. V trimming: 0 bases; J trimming: 7 bases; junction bases outside the gene matches: 4. Germline V lookup: CDR1 SGHDT, CDR2 YYEEEE. The CDR3 bases are TGTGCCAGCAGCTTGGGTCAGGGGGTCCAGCCCCAGCATTTT. It specifies CASSLGQGVQPQHF. The full variable domain, with the rest looked up from reference TRBV5-6 and TRBJ1-5, is DAGVTQSPTHLIKTRGQQVTLRCSPKSGHDTVSWYQQALGQGPQFIFQYYEEEERQRGNFPDRFSGHQFPNYSSELNVNALLLGDSALYLCASSLGQGVQPQHFGDGTRLSIL.

Concerning this clone itself: Without the conserved terminal phenylalanine or tryptophan, this CDR3 likely stems from a read error. No DNA is shown, since the ends of the CDR3 on it are uncertain; the CDR3 is the one TCRdb lists. The CDR3 sequence is CASSLGRPGGGRRIS. The V and J genes are TRBV27 and TRBJ1-2. The CDR3 has 15 amino acids, counting both end residues. Germline V gene sequence: CDR1 MNHEY, CDR2 SMNVEV (reference sequence).

The sample holds a few counts of this clone. V usage is TRBV5-1 and J usage is TRBJ2-5; no reliable D call. In germline, CDR1 is SGHRS, CDR2 YFSETQ. V lost 0 bases and J lost 7, with 10 bases in between. The CDR3 is 13 residues long. CDR3 sequence: CASSLDSLRTQYF. The CDR3 nucleotides read TGCGCCAGCAGCTTGGACAGCTTACGGACCCAGTACTTC.

This clone has just one count. The CDR3 sequence is CASRLTRGTSGAFGETQYF. The CDR3, as DNA: TGTGCCAGCAGGCTTACGCGGGGGACTAGCGGGGCGTTCGGGGAGACCCAGTACTTC. This chain connects TRBV13 to TRBJ2-5; TRBD2 matches 13 bases. Per the germline V gene, CDR1 is PRHDT and CDR2 is FYEKMQ (reference sequence). The CDR3 has 19 amino acids. Trimming took 6 bases from V and 5 from J; bases not matched to a gene: 18. Full variable domain (outside the CDR3, taken from reference TRBV13 and TRBJ2-5): AAGVIQSPRHLIKEKRETATLKCYPIPRHDTVYWYQQGPGQDPQFLISFYEKMQSDKGSIPDRFSAQQFSDYHSELNMSSLELGDSALYFCASRLTRGTSGAFGETQYFGPGTRLLVL.

This rearrangement joins TRBV18 to TRBJ2-2, with TRBD2 matching over 8 bases. This CDR3 comprises 21 residues. CDR1 is KGHSH, CDR2 LQKENI, per germline. With 2 bases clipped from V and 4 bases from J, the junction kept 21 bases outside the gene matches. This CDR3 is CASSPSLRDRLRGGITGELFF. Written as DNA, the CDR3 is TGTGCCAGCTCACCATCTCTCCGGGACCGACTTCGGGGGGGTATCACCGGGGAGCTGTTTTTT.

This clone was recorded a few times. The rearrangement uses TRBV28 and TRBJ2-3; D may be TRBD1 (6 bases). Trimming removed 1 base from V and 2 bases from J, with 7 bases in between. Germline CDR1 reads MDHEN; CDR2 reads SYDVKM. The CDR3 length is 14 residues. The CDR3, as DNA: TGTGCCAGCAGTTTATCAGGGGACACAGATACGCAGTATTTT. Its protein is CASSLSGDTDTQYF.

This chain joins TRBV5-1 and TRBJ2-1; 7 nucleotides align to TRBD2. Per germline, CDR1 SGHRS and CDR2 YFSETQ. CDR3 size: 19 residues. The V and J ends lost 0 bases and 0 bases, in that order; junction bases with no gene match: 12. The CDR3, as DNA: TGCGCCAGCAGCTTGGCCGGGATGGGAGGGATGAGCTCCTACAATGAGCAGTTCTTC. As protein: CASSLAGMGGMSSYNEQFF.

V gene TRBV15 combines with J gene TRBJ1-5; no reliable D call. The CDR3 totals 12 residues. CDR1 is LNHNV, CDR2 YYDKDF, per germline (reference sequence). The V gene lost 3 bases and the J gene lost 4 bases, with 4 bases spanning the gap. CDR3 DNA sequence: TGTGCCACCAGCAGTCCTAATCAGCCCCAGCATTTT. Its protein product is CATSSPNQPQHF.

This rearrangement joins TRBV6-1 to TRBJ2-7; 7 nucleotides match TRBD1. This CDR3 has 15 amino acids. Trimming cost V 7 bases and J 3 bases; bases outside gene matches: 12. Germline CDR1 and CDR2: MNHNS and SASEGT. The CDR3 is CASKYLSRGYYEQYF. As DNA, the CDR3 is TGTGCCAGCAAATACCTTAGCAGGGGGTACTACGAGCAGTACTTC.